The 6 T cell receptor beta chains listed next were all sequenced from one sample in a study of cytomegalovirus exposure and HLA in healthy donors. The data were produced by immunoSEQ multiplex PCR, yet TCRdb's version contains in-frame clones alone and is incomplete. The repertoire holds about 74,000 clones, with around 95% as singletons. The sample consisted of PBMCs. Receptors originate from a woman aged 18-35 years in good health and CMV-seropositive.

The chain employs TRBV30 and TRBJ2-7, with a weak D call TRBD1 (6 bases). The CDR3 spans 11 residues. V lost 1 base, J lost 6 bases, and 7 bases lay in between. Germline V gives CDR1 GTSNPN, CDR2 SVGIG (reference sequence). The CDR3 loop is CAWSGGGEQYF. The CDR3 bases are TGTGCCTGGAGTGGAGGGGGCGAGCAGTACTTC.

The gene calls are TRBV6-6 and TRBJ1-3; possibly TRBD1 for D (5 bases). V lost 7 bases and J lost 4, with 17 bases in between. Germline V gene lookup returns CDR1 MNHNY and CDR2 SVGAGI (reference sequence). The CDR3 length is 15 residues. The CDR3 nucleotides read TGTGCCAGCATCGACCCACAGGTCTCGGGAAACACCATATATTTT. Translation: CASIDPQVSGNTIYF.

The V gene is TRBV18, the J gene TRBJ2-7, with 10 bases lining up with TRBD1. The V segment lost 4 bases and the J segment 4 bases; nucleotides outside the gene matches: 4. CDR3 length: 14 residues. The V gene's germline CDR1 is KGHSH and CDR2 LQKENI. CDR3 protein: CASSLPGQGYEQYF. The CDR3 region has the DNA TGTGCCAGCTCACTTCCGGGACAGGGGTACGAGCAGTACTTC.

The chain is built from TRBV19 and TRBJ2-7; tentatively, D is TRBD2 (6 bases). With 1 base removed from V and 4 bases from J, the gap between germline ends came to 14 bases. In germline, CDR1 is LNHDA, CDR2 SQIVND (reference sequence). CDR3 size: 15 residues. In DNA, the CDR3 is TGTGCCAGTAGTATAGGACCGATCGGGAGTTACGAGCAGTACTTC. This translates into CASSIGPIGSYEQYF.

The chain uses TRBV10-3 and TRBJ2-1, with 13 bases matching TRBD2. Losses at the gene ends were 5 bases for V and 1 base for J; bases not matched to a gene: 8. The germline V gene has CDR1 ENHRY and CDR2 SYGVKD. CDR3 length: 18 amino acids. The CDR3 DNA reads as TGTGCCATCAGTCTACTAGCGGGGGGGCCTTTATCCTACAATGAGCAGTTCTTC. Its protein product is CAISLLAGGPLSYNEQFF.

The V call is TRBV7-9, the J call TRBJ1-2; no reliable D call. Germline-derived CDR1 and CDR2 are SEHNR and FQNEAQ (reference sequence). This CDR3 is built from 15 residues. With 5 bases removed from V and 3 bases from J, the gap between germline ends came to 16 bases. For the CDR3, the DNA is TGTGCCAGCAGCCCCCCCGACCAGCAGGACTATGGCTACACCTTC. Residues: CASSPPDQQDYGYTF.